The 9 T cell receptor beta chains below come from one sample, sequenced in a study of cytomegalovirus exposure and HLA in healthy donors. It was with 60 Vbeta and 13 Jbeta primers that the PCR ran. Assay: immunoSEQ multiplex PCR; the TCRdb copy retains only in-frame clones and omits some. The sample table sets out around 48,000 clones. The source material was PBMCs. These receptors came from a female donor in good health and CMV-seronegative.

Regarding this clone: A read error may account for a junction end that differs from germline. V usage is TRBV7-7 and J usage is TRBJ2-7; possible D gene TRBD1, 6 bases. Germline V lookup: CDR1 SSHAT, CDR2 FNYEAQ (reference sequence). This CDR3 spans 13 amino acids. The CDR3 DNA sequence: TGTGCTAGCAGCACGAAGCAGGGGTACGAGCAGTACTTC. Encoded protein: CASSTKQGYEQYF.

The chain combines TRBV6-5 with TRBJ1-1; possible D gene TRBD1, 6 bases. Germline CDR1 MNHEY, CDR2 SVGAGI. The length of the CDR3 is 15 residues. Trimming took 5 bases from V and 1 from J, leaving 14 bases between them. The CDR3 sequence is CASSRQDLSNTEAFF. CDR3 coding DNA: TGTGCCAGCAGTCGACAGGACCTTTCGAACACTGAAGCTTTCTTT.

V usage is TRBV4-2 and J usage is TRBJ1-1; the D gene is possibly TRBD1 (5 bases). The V and J ends lost 0 bases and 6 bases respectively, with 14 bases between them. Looked up from germline, CDR1 is LGHNA and CDR2 is YNFKEQ. CDR3 length: 15 residues. CDR3 protein: CASSQEVRGGAEAFF. CDR3 in DNA: TGTGCCAGCAGCCAAGAAGTGCGCGGGGGAGCTGAAGCTTTCTTT.

The rearrangement uses TRBV5-4 and TRBJ2-7; unclear D gene. V was shortened by 4 bases and J by 0 bases, with 14 bases between the two germline ends. The CDR3 totals 15 residues. Germline-derived CDR1 and CDR2 are SGHNT and YYREEE (reference sequence). CDR3 loop: CASSGGLSVSYEQYF. CDR3 nucleotides: TGTGCCAGCAGCGGCGGTTTGTCTGTCTCCTACGAGCAGTACTTC.

V is TRBV5-1 and J is TRBJ1-1; 10 bases fit TRBD1. The ends lost 4 bases at V and 6 bases at J; junction bases unmatched: 6. CDR1 is SGHRS, CDR2 YFSETQ, per germline. The length of the CDR3 is 14 residues. For the CDR3, the DNA is TGCGCCAGCAGCGGGGGGACAGGGGACGCTGAAGCTTTCTTT. Translated: CASSGGTGDAEAFF.

The chain employs TRBV7-6 and TRBJ2-4; 8 bases match TRBD2. Looked up from germline, CDR1 is SGHVS and CDR2 is FNYEAQ. The CDR3 covers 19 residues. With 1 base clipped from V and 0 bases from J, the junction kept 11 bases outside the gene matches. The CDR3 DNA sequence: TGTGCCAGCAGCTTAGATCGGGAGGGAGAAATTGTAGCCAAAAACATTCAGTACTTC. Its translation: CASSLDREGEIVAKNIQYF.

The chain couples TRBV7-9 to TRBJ2-5, with 10 bases that match TRBD1. The junction had 3 bases not matched to a gene; V was cut back by 8 bases and J by 0 bases. Germline values: CDR1 SEHNR, CDR2 FQNEAQ (reference sequence). The CDR3 spans 14 residues. The CDR3 bases are TGTGCCAGCGGACAGGGGGAGTACCAAGAGACCCAGTACTTC. Translation: CASGQGEYQETQYF.

The chain has TRBV18 and TRBJ2-5, with TRBD1 identical over 7 bases. CDR1 is KGHSH, CDR2 LQKENI, per germline. The CDR3 length is 17 residues. Unmatched junction bases numbered 12, after V lost 3 bases and J lost 2 bases. The CDR3 loop reads CASSPSPQTGPQETQYF. The CDR3 nucleotides read TGTGCCAGCTCACCGTCTCCCCAGACAGGGCCACAAGAGACCCAGTACTTC.

The V call is TRBV2, the J call TRBJ1-1; the D gene is possibly TRBD1 (5 bases). The CDR3 is made up of 12 amino acids. Trimming took off 4 bases at V and 9 bases at J, with 12 bases between the two ends. The germline V gene encodes CDR1 SNHLY and CDR2 FYNNEI. The CDR3 DNA follows: TGTGCCAGCAGTGGGGATGACAGCCAAGCTTTCTTT. This encodes CASSGDDSQAFF.